These 28 T cell receptor beta chains share one sample of origin, sequenced in a study of T cell responses to AZD1222 COVID-19 vaccine. The assay was immunoSEQ multiplex PCR, and TCRdb's table has in-frame clones only and misses some. The repertoire holds some 92,000 clones, around 91% seen once, with approximately 5.2% in the top ten. This specimen was peripheral blood, taken on day 0 of MenACWY control vaccination. These TCRs come from an adult in good health.

The chain combines TRBV25-1 with TRBJ1-1; D is unclear. Germline assignment: CDR1 MGHDK and CDR2 SYGVNS. Trimming removed 1 base from V and 7 bases from J, with 10 bases in between. CDR3 size: 13 residues. CDR3 residues: CASSESGRFEAFF. In DNA form, the CDR3 reads TGTGCCAGCAGTGAATCCGGCCGGTTTGAAGCTTTCTTT.

This rearrangement joins TRBV10-2 to TRBJ2-1; D call uncertain. V was trimmed by 2 bases and J by 0 bases, leaving 8 bases between them. The CDR3 spans 15 residues. Germline CDR1 is WSHSY and CDR2 is SAAADI. CDR3 DNA sequence: TGCGCCAGCAGTGAGGCGCTATTCTCCTACAATGAGCAGTTCTTC. It specifies CASSEALFSYNEQFF.

The chain is built from TRBV24-1 and TRBJ1-5; tentative D call: TRBD1 (5 bases). The CDR3 has 13 residues. Germline V gives CDR1 KGHDR, CDR2 SFDVKD. Trimming took off 10 bases at V and 2 bases at J, with 11 bases between the two ends. CDR3 sequence (DNA): TGTGCCACTAGCAGGGAGGGCAATCAGCCCCAGCATTTT. As protein: CATSREGNQPQHF.

This chain connects TRBV18 to TRBJ2-1, with 7 bases identical to TRBD2. Germline V gene sequence: CDR1 KGHSH, CDR2 LQKENI. The CDR3 has 17 amino acids. V shed 4 bases and J 0 bases; nucleotides not matched to a gene: 9. The chain's CDR3 is CASSLQLAPNSYNEQFF. The CDR3 DNA sequence: TGTGCCAGCTCACTACAACTAGCGCCCAACTCCTACAATGAGCAGTTCTTC.

This sequence joins TRBV18 and TRBJ1-4; TRBD1 agrees at 7 bases. The germline gives CDR1 KGHSH, CDR2 LQKENI. The length of the CDR3 is 14 residues. The V and J ends lost 5 bases and 4 bases, in that order; junction bases with no gene match: 4. The CDR3 sequence is CASSSGQLNEKLFF. In DNA, the CDR3 is TGTGCCAGCTCATCGGGACAGCTTAATGAAAAACTGTTTTTT.

V and J are TRBV11-1 and TRBJ2-7; 8 bases fit TRBD1. Germline V gene data show CDR1 as SGHAT and CDR2 as FQDESV (reference sequence). The trim removed 3 bases at V and 2 bases at J, leaving 9 bases unmatched. This CDR3 has 16 amino acids. The CDR3, as DNA: TGTGCCAGCAGCTTCCCTCAGGGGGCCACGGCCTACGAGCAGTACTTC. The encoded protein is CASSFPQGATAYEQYF.

The chain recombines TRBV20-1 with TRBJ2-7; tentative D call: TRBD2 (7 bases). CDR3 length equals 11 residues. CDR1 and CDR2 from the germline V gene are DFQATT and SNEGSKA (reference sequence). This chain's CDR3 is CRGGRTYEQYF. CDR3 nucleotide sequence: TGCAGGGGGGGGCGAACTTACGAGCAGTACTTC.

The chain employs TRBV10-1 and TRBJ2-2; D possibly corresponds to TRBD2 (5 bases). Germline loops: CDR1 WNHNN, CDR2 SYGVQD (reference sequence). The ends were cut back, 3 bases at V and 7 bases at J, with 9 bases in the middle. This CDR3 comprises 13 residues. CDR3 amino acids: CASSERENGELFF. The CDR3 coding sequence is TGCGCCAGCAGTGAAAGGGAGAACGGGGAGCTGTTTTTT.

The V gene is TRBV5-5, the J gene TRBJ1-4; 7 bases are shared with TRBD1. CDR1 and CDR2 from the germline V gene are SGHKS and YYEKEE (reference sequence). V dropped 1 base and J dropped 0; count of bases not matched to a gene: 0. CDR3 length: 15 residues. CDR3 loop: CASSLQGATNEKLFF. As DNA, the CDR3 is TGTGCCAGCAGCTTGCAGGGGGCAACTAATGAAAAACTGTTTTTT.

This rearrangement joins TRBV6-2 or TRBV6-3 to TRBJ2-7; D is unresolved. V lost 5 bases, J lost 6 bases, and 11 bases lay in between. Germline CDR1 and CDR2: MNHEY and SVGEGT. CDR3 length: 12 amino acids. The CDR3 loop reads CASSTPGIEQYF. The CDR3 DNA follows: TGTGCCAGCAGTACCCCCGGCATCGAGCAGTACTTC.

The chain combines TRBV19 with TRBJ2-7; TRBD1 agrees at 8 bases. Looked up from germline, CDR1 is LNHDA and CDR2 is SQIVND (reference sequence). Unmatched junction bases numbered 3, after V lost 6 bases and J lost 2 bases. The CDR3 runs to 13 residues. The CDR3 bases are TGTGCCAGTAGCAGGGGGCTTACCTACGAGCAGTACTTC. Its protein is CASSRGLTYEQYF.

The CDR3 bases are TGTGCCACCAGCCCCAAATCGAACACTGAAGCTTTCTTT. This encodes CATSPKSNTEAFF. The rearrangement joins TRBV15 to TRBJ1-1; D remains ambiguous. From germline, CDR1 is LNHNV and CDR2 YYDKDF (reference sequence). Deletions cut 5 bases from V and 1 base from J, with 8 bases between. This CDR3 is built from 13 residues. Using reference TRBV15 and TRBJ1-1 for the parts outside the CDR3, the full variable domain is DAMVIQNPRYQVTQFGKPVTLSCSQTLNHNVMYWYQQKSSQAPKLLFHYYDKDFNNEADTPDNFQSRRPNTSFCFLDIRSPGLGDTAMYLCATSPKSNTEAFFGQGTRLTVV.

V is TRBV25-1 and J is TRBJ2-5, with a possible D match to TRBD2 (7 bases). This CDR3 is 16 amino acids long. Germline loops: CDR1 MGHDK, CDR2 SYGVNS. V was trimmed by 2 bases and J by 1 base, leaving 14 bases between them. For the CDR3, the DNA is TGTGCCAGCAGTGAAGGTTCGGGGGGCGGCCAAGAGACCCAGTACTTC. Its protein product is CASSEGSGGGQETQYF.

V and J are TRBV2 and TRBJ1-4, with 7 bases aligning to TRBD1. V was pared by 5 bases and J by 7 bases, with 7 bases of the junction left unmatched. The CDR3 covers 14 residues. CDR1 and CDR2 from the germline V gene are SNHLY and FYNNEI. The CDR3 DNA follows: TGTGCCAGCAGTAAAACAGGGGCGGGTGAAAAACTGTTTTTT. Its protein product is CASSKTGAGEKLFF.

This chain connects TRBV28 to TRBJ1-5, with TRBD1 identical over 8 bases. V trimming: 6 bases; J trimming: 7 bases; junction bases outside the gene matches: 5. This CDR3 has 13 amino acids. Germline CDR1 MDHEN, CDR2 SYDVKM. This CDR3 reads CASSSGGQQPQHF. Here the CDR3 DNA reads TGTGCCAGCAGCTCAGGGGGCCAACAGCCCCAGCATTTT.

On this clone: Mismatch with germline at one junction end may stem from a read error. The chain is built from TRBV7-7 and TRBJ1-1, with D hard to call. Germline CDR1 and CDR2: SSHAT and FNYEAQ (reference sequence). The CDR3 extends over 14 amino acids. The CDR3 loop is CASSLGPENTEAFF. The CDR3 DNA follows: TGTGCTAGCAGCTTAGGACCTGAGAACACTGAAGCTTTCTTT.

The V gene is TRBV3-1 (or the pseudogene TRBV3-2), the J gene TRBJ1-4; the D is unclear. This CDR3 comprises 14 residues. Germline CDR1 LGHDT, CDR2 YNNKEL (reference sequence). Trimming shortened V by 6 bases and J by 2 bases, and 10 bases separated the two germline ends. DNA for the CDR3: TGTGCCAGCAGTGATGGGGTCACTAATGAAAAACTGTTTTTT. Translating gives CASSDGVTNEKLFF.

The V gene is TRBV19, the J gene TRBJ1-2, with TRBD1 as a possible D gene (5 bases). Looked up from germline, CDR1 is LNHDA and CDR2 is SQIVND (reference sequence). The CDR3 loop spans 14 amino acids. V was cut by 3 bases and J by 8 bases, with 16 bases left in between. CDR3 sequence: CASSILTGHEGYTF. In nucleotides, the CDR3 is TGTGCCAGTAGTATCCTCACGGGGCACGAGGGCTACACCTTC.

The chain joins TRBV4-3 to TRBJ2-7; 8 nucleotides agree with TRBD1. Germline loops: CDR1 LGHNA, CDR2 YSLEER. J gave up 2 bases and V 4 bases, and 7 bases lay outside the gene matches. This CDR3 comprises 15 residues. CDR3 sequence: CASSLTGTGTYEQYF. As DNA, the CDR3 is TGCGCCAGCAGCCTAACGGGGACAGGCACCTACGAGCAGTACTTC.

The V and J genes are TRBV11-3 and TRBJ1-1, with a tentative D call TRBD1 (5 bases). CDR1 and CDR2 (germline): SGHNT, YENEEA. The CDR3 covers 15 residues. V dropped 5 bases and J dropped 4 bases, with 17 bases sitting between them. CDR3 sequence: CASSPSGVHLTEAFF. In DNA, the CDR3 is TGTGCCAGCAGCCCCTCGGGGGTACACCTCACTGAAGCTTTCTTT.

This chain joins TRBV10-3 and TRBJ1-3; 7 positions match TRBD1. Germline V gives CDR1 ENHRY, CDR2 SYGVKD. This CDR3 has 13 amino acids. With V trimmed by 8 bases and J by 4 bases, 5 bases remained unmatched. For the CDR3, the DNA is TGTGCCATCGGGGACAGCCTCGGAAACACCATATATTTT. This encodes CAIGDSLGNTIYF.

This clone appeared a few times. The rearrangement joins TRBV5-6 to TRBJ1-1; D is unclear. CDR1 SGHDT and CDR2 YYEEEE come from the germline V gene. Between the trimmed V and J ends, which lost 7 bases and 7 bases, there was a span of 11 bases. The CDR3 is 11 amino acids. CDR3 coding DNA: TGTGCCAGCGAGTATCTGAGTGAAGCTTTCTTT. Protein product: CASEYLSEAFF.

The rearrangement links TRBV6-2 or TRBV6-3 to TRBJ2-2; 7 bases match TRBD2. CDR1 is MNHEY, CDR2 SVGEGT, per germline. The CDR3 runs 16 residues. Losses at the gene ends were 1 base for V and 3 bases for J; bases not matched to a gene: 5. The CDR3 loop is CASSYLEGGYTGELFF. The CDR3 DNA follows: TGTGCCAGCAGTTACTTGGAGGGAGGGTACACCGGGGAGCTGTTTTTT.

The V gene is TRBV20-1, the J gene TRBJ1-6; unclear D gene. Germline values: CDR1 DFQATT, CDR2 SNEGSKA (reference sequence). Trimming left V 0 bases short and J 11 bases short, with 5 bases between. The CDR3 has 11 residues. CDR3 nucleotides: TGCAGTGCTAGAGAAATCGCACCCCTCCACTTT. Protein sequence: CSAREIAPLHF.

This clone was picked up one time. The chain employs TRBV10-1 and TRBJ2-7; tentative D call: TRBD1 (6 bases). The CDR3 runs to 15 residues. Germline V gene sequence: CDR1 WNHNN, CDR2 SYGVQD (reference sequence). V was trimmed by 2 bases and J by 6 bases, leaving 17 bases between them. CDR3 nucleotides: TGCGCCAGCAGTGAGAGGGGACAAGACGGTCGCGAGCAGTACTTC. Translating gives CASSERGQDGREQYF.

The chain employs TRBV9 and TRBJ2-7, with TRBD2 matching 9 bases. V shed 2 bases and J 5 bases; nucleotides not matched to a gene: 8. This CDR3 comprises 15 residues. In germline, CDR1 is SGDLS, CDR2 YYNGEE. The CDR3 sequence: CASSVSGTSLNEQYF. CDR3 DNA: TGTGCCAGCAGCGTTAGCGGGACTAGCCTAAACGAGCAGTACTTC.

CDR3 region: CASGQGRREKLFF. In DNA, the CDR3 is TGTGCCAGCGGACAGGGAAGGAGGGAAAAACTGTTTTTT. The chain recombines TRBV28 with TRBJ1-4; TRBD1 matches 8 bases. Germline-derived CDR1 and CDR2 are MDHEN and SYDVKM. The V and J ends lost 8 bases and 8 bases, in that order; junction bases with no gene match: 7. The CDR3 spans 13 residues.

The rearrangement links TRBV27 to TRBJ2-7; 7 positions agree with TRBD2. CDR1 is MNHEY and CDR2 is SMNVEV in the germline V gene (reference sequence). The CDR3 spans 16 residues. Unmatched junction bases numbered 7, after V lost 2 bases and J lost 0 bases. The CDR3 region is CASSLTGLVNSYEQYF. CDR3 coding DNA: TGTGCCAGCAGTTTAACCGGACTAGTGAACTCCTACGAGCAGTACTTC.